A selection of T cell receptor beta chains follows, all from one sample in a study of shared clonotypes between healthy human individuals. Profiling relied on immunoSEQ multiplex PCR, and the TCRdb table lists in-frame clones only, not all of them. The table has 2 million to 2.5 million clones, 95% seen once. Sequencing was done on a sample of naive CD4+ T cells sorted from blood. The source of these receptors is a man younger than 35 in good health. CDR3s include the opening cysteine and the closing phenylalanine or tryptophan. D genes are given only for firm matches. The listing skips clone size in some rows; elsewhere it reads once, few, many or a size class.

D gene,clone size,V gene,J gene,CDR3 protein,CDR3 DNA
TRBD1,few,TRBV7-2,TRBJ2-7,CASSPGTGPYEQYF,TGTGCCAGCAGCCCCGGGACAGGGCCCTACGAGCAGTACTTC
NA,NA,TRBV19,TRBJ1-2,CASKDSPGDGYTF,TGTGCCAGTAAGGACAGCCCAGGGGATGGCTACACCTTC
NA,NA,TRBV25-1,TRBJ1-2,CASSEPGGGWYGYTF,TGTGCCAGCAGTGAACCTGGGGGGGGCTGGTATGGCTACACCTTC
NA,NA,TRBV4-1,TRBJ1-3,CASSSRAPSGNTIYF,TGCGCCAGCAGCTCGCGGGCCCCCTCTGGAAACACCATATATTTT
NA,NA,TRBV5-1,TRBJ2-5,CASSLGAKSAQETQYF,TGCGCCAGCAGCTTGGGGGCGAAATCCGCCCAAGAGACCCAGTACTTC
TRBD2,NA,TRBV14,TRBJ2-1,CASSHLGLADNEQFF,TGTGCCAGCAGCCACCTGGGACTAGCGGACAATGAGCAGTTCTTC
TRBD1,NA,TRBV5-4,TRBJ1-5,CASSLQGSSNQPQHF,TGTGCCAGCAGCTTACAGGGGTCGAGCAATCAGCCCCAGCATTTT
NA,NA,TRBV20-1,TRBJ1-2,CSAQSSGYTF,TGCAGTGCCCAGAGTTCTGGCTACACCTTC
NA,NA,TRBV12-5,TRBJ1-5,CASGLFLNQPQHF,TGTGCTAGTGGTTTGTTTCTTAATCAGCCCCAGCATTTT
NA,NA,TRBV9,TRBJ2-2,CASSGSRNTGELFF,TGTGCCAGCAGCGGCAGCCGGAACACCGGGGAGCTGTTTTTT
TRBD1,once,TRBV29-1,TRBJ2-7,CSAQHGTGPYEQYF,TGCAGCGCACAACACGGGACAGGGCCCTACGAGCAGTACTTC
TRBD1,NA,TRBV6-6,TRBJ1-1,CASKSGQGKSVAFF,TGTGCCAGCAAGTCCGGACAGGGGAAAAGTGTAGCTTTCTTT
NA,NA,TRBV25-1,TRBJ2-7,CASSVKGPGEQYF,TGTGCCAGCAGTGTAAAGGGACCGGGCGAGCAGTACTTC
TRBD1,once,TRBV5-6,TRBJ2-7,CASSRDRSYEQYF,TGTGCCAGCAGCCGGGACAGGAGCTACGAGCAGTACTTC
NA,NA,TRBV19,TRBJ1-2,CASSIPRPTRRDGYTF,TGTGCCAGTAGTATCCCCCGACCGACTAGACGCGATGGCTACACCTTC
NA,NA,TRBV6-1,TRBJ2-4,CASSEALRVAELAKNIQYF,TGTGCCAGCAGTGAAGCGCTTCGAGTTGCGGAACTAGCCAAAAACATTCAGTACTTC
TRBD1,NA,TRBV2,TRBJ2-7,CASRPGTGAYEQYF,TGTGCCAGCAGACCCGGGACAGGGGCCTACGAGCAGTACTTC
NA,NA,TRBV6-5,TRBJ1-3,CASRTVSGNTIYF,TGTGCCAGCAGGACAGTTTCTGGAAACACCATATATTTT
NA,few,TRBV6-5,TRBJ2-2,CASTQPGARTGELFF,TGTGCCAGCACCCAACCGGGGGCTCGCACCGGGGAGCTGTTTTTT
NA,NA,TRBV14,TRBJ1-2,CASSVALSGYTF,TGTGCCAGCAGCGTAGCTTTGAGTGGCTACACCTTC
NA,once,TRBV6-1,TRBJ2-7,CASSEGTKGGAYEQYF,TGTGCCAGCAGTGAAGGAACGAAAGGGGGGGCCTACGAGCAGTACTTC
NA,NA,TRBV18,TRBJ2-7,CASSPGAGFSYEQYF,TGTGCCAGCTCACCGGGAGCAGGGTTCTCCTACGAGCAGTACTTC
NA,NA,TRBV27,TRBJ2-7,CASSLKGYYEQYF,TGTGCCAGCAGTTTAAAGGGTTACTACGAGCAGTACTTC
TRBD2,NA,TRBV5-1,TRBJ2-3,CASSFVAGGATDTQYF,TGCGCCAGCAGCTTCGTAGCGGGGGGAGCGACAGATACGCAGTATTTT
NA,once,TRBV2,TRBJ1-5,CASRRQVNQPQHF,TGTGCCAGCAGGCGACAGGTCAATCAGCCCCAGCATTTT
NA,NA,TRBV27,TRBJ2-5,CASSPQGYQETQYF,TGTGCCAGCAGCCCACAGGGTTACCAAGAGACCCAGTACTTC
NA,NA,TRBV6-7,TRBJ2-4,CASTPGGPQSRIQYF,TGTGCCAGCACCCCGGGCGGGCCCCAAAGTCGCATTCAGTACTTC
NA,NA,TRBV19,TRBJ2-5,CASSSTGPETQYF,TGTGCCAGTAGCTCGACAGGCCCAGAGACCCAGTACTTC
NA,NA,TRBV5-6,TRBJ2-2,CASSLGSGRGTGELFF,TGTGCCAGCAGCTTGGGGTCTGGCCGGGGCACCGGGGAGCTGTTTTTT
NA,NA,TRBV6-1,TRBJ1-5,CASNERGFGQPQHF,TGTGCCAGCAACGAAAGGGGGTTCGGTCAGCCCCAGCATTTT
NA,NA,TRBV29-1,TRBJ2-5,CSVEGTPFQYF,TGCAGCGTTGAGGGGACTCCATTTCAGTACTTC
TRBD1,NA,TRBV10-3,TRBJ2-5,CAISPGGEGETQYF,TGTGCCATCAGCCCAGGGGGCGAAGGAGAGACCCAGTACTTC
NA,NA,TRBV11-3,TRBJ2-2,CASSPPGTDNTGELFF,TGTGCCAGCAGCCCCCCCGGGACGGATAACACCGGGGAGCTGTTTTTT
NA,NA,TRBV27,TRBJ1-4,CASSLGQGTNEKLFF,TGTGCCAGCAGTTTAGGGCAGGGGACTAATGAAAAACTGTTTTTT
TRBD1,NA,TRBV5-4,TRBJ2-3,CASSTPGTGGTDTQYF,TGTGCCAGCAGCACTCCCGGGACAGGGGGGACAGATACGCAGTATTTT
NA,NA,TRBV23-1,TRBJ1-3,CASSRGRGTISSGNTIYF,TGCGCCAGCAGTCGAGGCAGGGGTACGATTAGCTCTGGAAACACCATATATTTT
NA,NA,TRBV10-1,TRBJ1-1,CASSPQGNTEAFF,TGCGCCAGCAGCCCGCAGGGAAACACTGAAGCTTTCTTT
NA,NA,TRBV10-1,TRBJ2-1,CASSNRIDNEQFF,TGCGCCAGCAGTAACAGGATCGACAATGAGCAGTTCTTC